The 32 T cell receptor beta chains below come from one sample, sequenced in a study of T cell responses to AZD1222 COVID-19 vaccine. Profiled with immunoSEQ multiplex PCR; TCRdb holds only in-frame clones, not every one. The repertoire includes around 130,000 clones, roughly 86% of them detected once, and 12% sits in the top ten. Sequences were derived from peripheral blood, sampled on day 0 of AZD1222 vaccination. The receptor source for this set is an adult in good health.

The chain uses TRBV30 and TRBJ2-1; no firm D call. The ends were cut back, 4 bases at V and 0 bases at J, with 10 bases in the middle. This CDR3 has 14 amino acids. Germline-derived CDR1 and CDR2 are GTSNPN and SVGIG (reference sequence). The CDR3 region is CAWTEWSSYNEQFF. Written as DNA, the CDR3 is TGTGCCTGGACGGAGTGGAGCTCCTACAATGAGCAGTTCTTC.

This clone occurred once. The chain combines TRBV6-5 with TRBJ2-2, with 9 positions matching TRBD1. The CDR3 contains 14 residues. Unmatched junction bases numbered 5, after V lost 8 bases and J lost 4 bases. Per the germline V gene, CDR1 is MNHEY and CDR2 is SVGAGI. The CDR3 loop is CASEQGAGTGELFF. CDR3 coding DNA: TGTGCCAGCGAACAGGGGGCGGGCACCGGGGAGCTGTTTTTT.

The V call is TRBV6-5, the J call TRBJ1-6; D gene unclear. The germline gives CDR1 MNHEY, CDR2 SVGAGI. Trimming removed 5 bases from V and 6 bases from J, with 14 bases in between. This CDR3 region has 15 residues. DNA for the CDR3: TGTGCCAGCAGTACCGACGGGCGAATTAATTCACCCCTCCACTTT. It encodes CASSTDGRINSPLHF.

The chain is built from TRBV5-4 and TRBJ2-4; 10 bases match TRBD2. V shed 4 bases, J shed 8 bases, and the junction held 9 bases outside the gene matches. The CDR3 sequence is 15 residues long. Looked up from germline, CDR1 is SGHNT and CDR2 is YYREEE (reference sequence). The CDR3 bases are TGTGCCAGCAGCGTGAAGCGGGAGGGCCTAGACATTCAGTACTTC. This gives the protein CASSVKREGLDIQYF.

As DNA, the CDR3 is TGTGCCAGCAGCTTTCTTTCCGACCCTAATACGCAGTATTTT. Its protein is CASSFLSDPNTQYF. The chain uses TRBV7-2 and TRBJ2-3, with D hard to call. The germline gives CDR1 SGHTA, CDR2 FQGNSA. Trimming stripped 3 bases from V and 7 bases from J, with 14 bases between. This CDR3 has 14 amino acids.

The chain joins TRBV18 to TRBJ1-1; D is perhaps TRBD1 (5 bases). In germline, CDR1 is KGHSH, CDR2 LQKENI. Between the trimmed V and J ends, which lost 3 bases and 0 bases, there was a span of 5 bases. This CDR3 is 13 amino acids long. The CDR3 DNA follows: TGTGCCAGCTCACCGACAGTGAACACTGAAGCTTTCTTT. Translation gives CASSPTVNTEAFF.

The chain couples TRBV7-6 to TRBJ2-1; 11 bases are a match to TRBD2. This CDR3 has 16 residues. With 1 base clipped from V and 6 bases from J, the junction kept 5 bases outside the gene matches. The germline gives CDR1 SGHVS, CDR2 FNYEAQ. The CDR3 DNA reads TGTGCCAGCAGCTTAGAACTAGCGGGGGCCATCAATGAGCAGTTCTTC. It encodes CASSLELAGAINEQFF.

This clone came up a few times. The chain links TRBV29-1 to TRBJ1-3, with TRBD1 matching over 7 bases. The CDR3 contains 14 residues. The germline gives CDR1 SQVTM, CDR2 ANQGSEA. V shed 7 bases and J 3 bases; nucleotides not matched to a gene: 9. In DNA, the CDR3 is TGCAGCGCCACGGGACAGTTAGTTGGAAACACCATATATTTT. Its protein is CSATGQLVGNTIYF.

There are a few counts of this clone. Other DNA variants within this sample encode the same CDR3. The chain couples TRBV27 to TRBJ2-7, with D unresolved. The CDR3 contains 12 residues. Germline CDR1 and CDR2: MNHEY and SMNVEV (reference sequence). V shed 5 bases and J shed 0 bases, with 5 bases lying between them. The CDR3 is CASSPGSYEQYF. DNA for the CDR3: TGTGCCAGCAGTCCAGGCTCCTACGAGCAGTACTTC.

The V and J genes are TRBV5-6 and TRBJ2-7, with 7 bases that match TRBD1. This CDR3 comprises 15 residues. V was pared by 4 bases and J by 3 bases, with 10 bases of the junction left unmatched. Germline V CDR1 and CDR2: SGHDT, YYEEEE. The CDR3: CASSLWTGPYYEQYF. As DNA, the CDR3 is TGTGCCAGCAGCCTGTGGACAGGACCTTACTACGAGCAGTACTTC.

This chain links TRBV5-1 with TRBJ2-5; perhaps TRBD1 as D (5 bases). Trimming stripped 3 bases from V and 2 bases from J, with 14 bases between. Germline V lookup: CDR1 SGHRS, CDR2 YFSETQ. This CDR3 has 15 amino acids. CDR3 DNA: TGCGCCAGCAGCTCCGGATGGGGCAGACAAGAGACCCAGTACTTC. This translates into CASSSGWGRQETQYF.

V is TRBV29-1 and J is TRBJ1-4; TRBD1 is a possible D gene (5 bases). The CDR3 totals 14 residues. CDR1 and CDR2 (germline): SQVTM, ANQGSEA. V lost 0 bases, J lost 7 bases, and 12 bases lay in between. The CDR3 nucleotides are TGCAGCGTTGAAGATCAGCAGGGAGGTGAAAAACTGTTTTTT. Translation: CSVEDQQGGEKLFF.

The chain carries TRBV19 and TRBJ2-7, with 9 bases that match TRBD1. The ends lost 0 bases at V and 5 bases at J; junction bases unmatched: 5. Germline assignment: CDR1 LNHDA and CDR2 SQIVND (reference sequence). The CDR3 contains 15 residues. As DNA, the CDR3 is TGTGCCAGTAGTATAGAAGGGACAGGGAACCACGAGCAGTACTTC. Its translation is CASSIEGTGNHEQYF.

This sequence joins TRBV10-3 and TRBJ2-7; 7 bases align to TRBD2. Germline V CDR1 and CDR2: ENHRY, SYGVKD. V shed 7 bases and J 3 bases; nucleotides not matched to a gene: 12. The CDR3 loop spans 15 amino acids. CDR3 DNA: TGTGCCATCAATAGTGGGACTAACCCACTCTACGAGCAGTACTTC. Protein sequence: CAINSGTNPLYEQYF.

This chain connects TRBV14 to TRBJ1-1; D not certain. Trimming stripped 4 bases from V and 7 bases from J, with 16 bases between. The CDR3 spans 14 residues. The germline V gene encodes CDR1 SGHDN and CDR2 FVKESK. The CDR3 nucleotides are TGTGCCAGCAGCCCGTTATTGGGGTTAGGTGAAGCTTTCTTT. Encoded protein: CASSPLLGLGEAFF.

This clone showed up just once. The chain couples TRBV5-4 to TRBJ1-2; D perhaps matches TRBD1 (5 bases). Germline V CDR1 and CDR2: SGHNT, YYREEE (reference sequence). The V and J ends lost 5 bases and 0 bases respectively, with 17 bases between them. The CDR3 has 16 amino acids. The DNA of the CDR3 is TGTGCCAGCAGACCCGGACAAGCAACTTCTAACTATGGCTACACCTTC. This codes for CASRPGQATSNYGYTF.

This chain connects TRBV19 to TRBJ1-4; D is uncertain. With 3 bases removed from V and 0 bases from J, the gap between germline ends came to 8 bases. Germline V CDR1 and CDR2: LNHDA, SQIVND (reference sequence). This CDR3 spans 15 amino acids. Here the CDR3 DNA reads TGTGCCAGTAGTATTTATGGGACAACTAATGAAAAACTGTTTTTT. Protein sequence: CASSIYGTTNEKLFF.

For the CDR3, the DNA is TGCGCCAGCAGCTGGACAGGGGGTCAAGAGACCCAGTACTTC. Protein sequence: CASSWTGGQETQYF. The V and J genes are TRBV5-1 and TRBJ2-5, with 10 bases aligning to TRBD1. The CDR3 spans 14 residues. Per the germline V gene, CDR1 is SGHRS and CDR2 is YFSETQ. The V gene end was trimmed by 3 bases and the J gene end by 2 bases; junction bases not matched to a gene: 1.

The CDR3 spells CASSEAQGTEAFF. The DNA for the CDR3 is TGTGCCAGCAGTGAAGCCCAGGGGACTGAAGCTTTCTTT. The V gene is TRBV6-1, the J gene TRBJ1-1, with a weak D call TRBD1 (6 bases). The CDR3 covers 13 residues. Deletions cut 0 bases from V and 5 bases from J, with 7 bases between. Germline V lookup: CDR1 MNHNS, CDR2 SASEGT.

The chain uses TRBV20-1 and TRBJ2-3; 7 nucleotides line up with TRBD2. The CDR3 covers 11 residues. The germline V gene has CDR1 DFQATT and CDR2 SNEGSKA (reference sequence). Trimming cost V 6 bases and J 4 bases; bases outside gene matches: 1. The CDR3 is CSAREADTQYF. DNA of the CDR3: TGCAGTGCCCGGGAGGCAGATACGCAGTATTTT.

The chain uses TRBV29-1 and TRBJ2-2; tentative D call: TRBD2 (5 bases). V gave up 5 bases and J gave up 3 bases, with 10 bases separating them. CDR3 length equals 13 residues. Germline-derived CDR1 and CDR2 are SQVTM and ANQGSEA. CDR3: CSVIGGYTGELFF. The CDR3, as DNA: TGCAGCGTTATAGGCGGGTACACCGGGGAGCTGTTTTTT.

This clone was counted once. This sequence joins TRBV27 and TRBJ1-1; possible D gene TRBD1, 5 bases. The CDR3 spans 14 residues. Looked up from germline, CDR1 is MNHEY and CDR2 is SMNVEV (reference sequence). The V end was cut by 0 bases, the J end by 4 bases, with 9 bases between. The CDR3 reads CASSLSQGGTEAFF. The CDR3 DNA is TGTGCCAGCAGTTTATCGCAGGGAGGCACTGAAGCTTTCTTT.

The J gene is TRBJ1-5, the V gene TRBV13, with D possibly TRBD1 on 6 matching bases. V was pared by 5 bases and J by 3 bases, with 11 bases between. The CDR3 has 14 amino acids. Germline V gene data show CDR1 as PRHDT and CDR2 as FYEKMQ (reference sequence). The CDR3: CASSQQGVNQPQHF. CDR3 nucleotides: TGTGCCAGCAGCCAACAGGGCGTCAATCAGCCCCAGCATTTT.

The chain is built from TRBV9 and TRBJ2-7, with 8 bases matching TRBD2. This CDR3 has 16 residues. Germline V lookup: CDR1 SGDLS, CDR2 YYNGEE. The V and J ends lost 3 bases and 2 bases, in that order; junction bases with no gene match: 10. The DNA for the CDR3 is TGTGCCAGCAGCGCTCTTTCGGGGGGGCCTGCCTACGAGCAGTACTTC. It yields the protein CASSALSGGPAYEQYF.

The V and J genes are TRBV18 and TRBJ1-5; D gene unclear. The ends were cut back, 5 bases at V and 5 bases at J, with 16 bases in the middle. Germline V gene lookup returns CDR1 KGHSH and CDR2 LQKENI. This CDR3 has 15 residues. The DNA for the CDR3 is TGTGCCAGCTCATCCAGCAATGCAAGGGATCAGCCCCAGCATTTT. Its protein product is CASSSSNARDQPQHF.

The chain uses TRBV19 and TRBJ2-2; D is uncertain. The CDR3 is 14 residues long. V was cut by 1 base and J by 6 bases, with 9 bases left in between. Germline V gene lookup returns CDR1 LNHDA and CDR2 SQIVND (reference sequence). The chain's CDR3 is CASSIGVGPGELFF. The CDR3, as DNA: TGTGCCAGTAGTATAGGAGTAGGGCCCGGGGAGCTGTTTTTT.

This chain links TRBV7-9 with TRBJ2-3; D is possibly TRBD2 (7 bases). Germline V lookup: CDR1 SEHNR, CDR2 FQNEAQ (reference sequence). V lost 3 bases and J lost 5, with 21 bases in between. This CDR3 has 17 residues. As DNA, the CDR3 is TGTGCCAGCAGCTTGCCGATAGGAGGGGGGGCCGAAGATACGCAGTATTTT. Protein product: CASSLPIGGGAEDTQYF.

This clone turned up a few times. The chain links TRBV20-1 to TRBJ1-5; D is unresolved. V was pared by 8 bases and J by 11 bases, with 16 bases between. This CDR3 is 11 amino acids long. CDR1 and CDR2 from the germline V gene are DFQATT and SNEGSKA (reference sequence). The CDR3 loop is CSTTEDGTQHF. CDR3 bases: TGCAGTACAACAGAGGACGGGACCCAGCATTTT.

V is TRBV10-3 and J is TRBJ1-2; 7 bases match TRBD1. The germline V gene has CDR1 ENHRY and CDR2 SYGVKD. This CDR3 is built from 13 residues. V was pared by 6 bases and J by 3 bases, with 4 bases of the junction left unmatched. CDR3 in DNA: TGTGCCATCAGCCGGGACAGAGACTATGGCTACACCTTC. Its translation: CAISRDRDYGYTF.

J is TRBJ2-2 and V is TRBV3-1 (or the pseudogene TRBV3-2), with D perhaps given as TRBD1 or TRBD2 (5 bases each). The CDR3 length is 16 residues. From germline, CDR1 is LGHDT and CDR2 YNNKEL (reference sequence). Trimming shortened V by 5 bases and J by 5 bases, and 18 bases separated the two germline ends. Here the CDR3 reads CASSAHRDRETGELFF. CDR3 nucleotide sequence: TGTGCCAGCAGCGCCCACCGGGACCGGGAAACCGGGGAGCTGTTTTTT.

The chain carries TRBV12-3 or TRBV12-4 and TRBJ2-7; weak D call: TRBD2 (6 bases). The CDR3 sequence is 13 residues long. Trimming pared 6 bases from V and 4 bases from J, leaving 13 bases between. CDR3 residues: CASSFLGGYEQYF. In nucleotides, the CDR3 is TGTGCCAGCAGCTTCCTTGGGGGGTACGAGCAGTACTTC.

The J gene is TRBJ1-4, the V gene TRBV6-5; TRBD1 matches at 8 bases. This CDR3 spans 14 amino acids. Germline V gene lookup returns CDR1 MNHEY and CDR2 SVGAGI. Trimming at V came to 5 bases and at J to 6 bases, leaving 5 bases not matched to a gene. The CDR3 nucleotides are TGTGCCAGCAGTCGGACAGGGACCCATGAAAAACTGTTTTTT. It translates to CASSRTGTHEKLFF.